These 32 T cell receptor beta chains were sequenced from one sample in a study of naive CD8 T cells in extremely preterm neonates. Sequencing was performed with immunoSEQ multiplex PCR; in TCRdb, only in-frame clones are kept and a portion is missing. The table includes 5,500 to 6,500 clones, nearly 98% detected once. Sequenced input: naive CD8+ T cells from blood. Every receptor here comes from a human donor in good health.

This chain links TRBV4-1 with TRBJ2-7, with a tentative D call TRBD1 (5 bases). Trimming took off 0 bases at V and 6 bases at J, with 9 bases between the two ends. CDR1 is MGHRA and CDR2 is YSYEKL in the germline V gene. The CDR3 contains 13 residues. CDR3 loop: CASSQDRESEQYV. CDR3 nucleotide sequence: TGCGCCAGCAGCCAAGACAGGGAATCCGAGCAGTACGTC.

V usage is TRBV9 and J usage is TRBJ1-3, with D perhaps matching TRBD1 (5 bases). The CDR3 sequence is 15 residues long. V was trimmed by 1 base and J by 4 bases, leaving 12 bases between them. Germline assignment: CDR1 SGDLS and CDR2 YYNGEE. DNA for the CDR3: TGTGCCAGCAGCGTATCTGGGGCTAGGGGAAACACCATATATTTT. The encoded protein is CASSVSGARGNTIYF.

The chain joins TRBV9 to TRBJ2-5; no reliable D call. The CDR3 totals 13 residues. Deletions cut 0 bases from V and 5 bases from J, with 8 bases between. The germline V gene encodes CDR1 SGDLS and CDR2 YYNGEE. The CDR3 loop is CASSVVSSETQYF. The CDR3, as DNA: TGTGCCAGCAGCGTAGTTAGCTCGGAGACCCAGTACTTC. The full variable domain, in which reference TRBV9 and TRBJ2-5 provide the parts outside the CDR3, is DSGVTQTPKHLITATGQRVTLRCSPRSGDLSVYWYQQSLDQGLQFLIQYYNGEERAKGNILERFSAQQFPDLHSELNLSSLELGDSALYFCASSVVSSETQYFGPGTRLLVL.

The V call is TRBV7-8, the J call TRBJ2-3, with 12 bases that match TRBD2. With V trimmed by 2 bases and J by 0 bases, 12 bases remained unmatched. The V gene's germline CDR1 is SGHVS and CDR2 FQNEAQ. CDR3 length: 20 amino acids. CDR3 coding DNA: TGTGCCAGCAGCTTAAGGCCTAGCGGGGGGGTACTCGCTAGCACAGATACGCAGTATTTT. Translated, it gives CASSLRPSGGVLASTDTQYF.

CDR3 DNA: TGTGCCAGCAGCTACCCGGGACAGGGGATCCACAATGAGCAGTTCTTC. It translates to CASSYPGQGIHNEQFF. The chain has TRBV7-9 and TRBJ2-1; 10 positions match TRBD1. This CDR3 contains 16 residues. Germline CDR1 SEHNR, CDR2 FQNEAQ (reference sequence). The V gene end was trimmed by 4 bases and the J gene end by 5 bases; junction bases not matched to a gene: 8.

The chain uses TRBV7-2 and TRBJ1-2; D is ambiguous. With 3 bases removed from V and 1 base from J, the gap between germline ends came to 6 bases. This CDR3 has 13 amino acids. Germline V lookup: CDR1 SGHTA, CDR2 FQGNSA. The CDR3 is CASSFTDNYGYTF. DNA for the CDR3: TGTGCCAGCAGCTTCACAGATAACTATGGCTACACCTTC.

The gene calls are TRBV19 and TRBJ2-1; a possible D gene is TRBD2 (6 bases). The V gene lost 1 base and the J gene lost 6 bases, with 16 bases spanning the gap. The CDR3 length is 16 residues. The germline gives CDR1 LNHDA, CDR2 SQIVND (reference sequence). The CDR3 region has the DNA TGTGCCAGTAGTATAGGGGGACGGGGGTTAAGCAATGAGCAGTTCTTC. This codes for CASSIGGRGLSNEQFF.

The chain joins TRBV4-1 to TRBJ1-1, with 8 bases identical to TRBD1. Per the germline V gene, CDR1 is MGHRA and CDR2 is YSYEKL. Trimming at V came to 4 bases and at J to 3 bases, leaving 13 bases not matched to a gene. The CDR3 covers 17 residues. For the CDR3, the DNA is TGCGCCAGCAGCCCCCCCCCACCCCGACAGGGGTACACTGAAGCTTTCTTT. Protein: CASSPPPPRQGYTEAFF.

The J gene is TRBJ2-3, the V gene TRBV4-1, with D perhaps matching TRBD1 (6 bases). V lost 2 bases to trimming and J lost 2 bases, with 11 bases between them. Looked up from germline, CDR1 is MGHRA and CDR2 is YSYEKL. This CDR3 has 15 residues. The CDR3 DNA is TGCGCCAGCAGCCAACCGGGACACTTCACAGATACGCAGTATTTT. Its translation is CASSQPGHFTDTQYF.

This rearrangement joins TRBV7-2 to TRBJ1-6, with no clear D. Germline loops: CDR1 SGHTA, CDR2 FQGNSA. The CDR3 contains 14 residues. The V gene lost 3 bases and the J gene lost 10 bases, with 13 bases spanning the gap. As DNA, the CDR3 is TGTGCCAGCAGCTTTCCGGGAGGGCGCTCACCCCTCCACTTT. This gives the protein CASSFPGGRSPLHF. Full variable domain (outside the CDR3, taken from reference TRBV7-2 and TRBJ1-6): GAGVSQSPSNKVTEKGKDVELRCDPISGHTALYWYRQSLGQGLEFLIYFQGNSAPDKSGLPSDRFSAERTGGSVSTLTIQRTQQEDSAVYLCASSFPGGRSPLHFGNGTRLTVT.

This chain connects TRBV7-9 to TRBJ2-7; D may be TRBD2 (7 bases). CDR3 length: 14 amino acids. Germline CDR1 is SEHNR and CDR2 is FQNEAQ (reference sequence). Trimming cost V 0 bases and J 5 bases, with 11 bases left between them. CDR3: CASSLAGGPDEQYV. The CDR3 bases are TGTGCCAGCAGCTTAGCGGGGGGGCCCGACGAGCAGTACGTC.

The chain employs TRBV2 and TRBJ2-7; TRBD2 is a possible D gene (7 bases). The length of the CDR3 is 13 residues. CDR1 is SNHLY, CDR2 FYNNEI, per germline. Trimming took 7 bases from V and 3 from J, leaving 13 bases between them. The chain's CDR3 is CASTEGGIYEQYV. CDR3 DNA: TGTGCCAGCACCGAGGGGGGGATCTACGAGCAGTACGTC.

V usage is TRBV11-2 and J usage is TRBJ1-1; TRBD1 is a possible D gene (5 bases). CDR1 and CDR2 (germline): SGHAT, FQNNGV. V lost 4 bases and J lost 3, with 9 bases in between. The CDR3 length is 13 residues. CDR3 protein: CASSWGVDTEAFF. CDR3 bases: TGTGCCAGCAGCTGGGGGGTGGACACTGAAGCTTTCTTT.

The gene calls are TRBV19 and TRBJ2-3; D is perhaps TRBD1 (6 bases). Trimming shortened V by 5 bases and J by 2 bases, and 14 bases separated the two germline ends. The CDR3 covers 15 residues. The germline CDR1 and CDR2 sequences are LNHDA and SQIVND (reference sequence). CDR3 residues: CASSALRTVTDTQYF. The CDR3, as DNA: TGTGCCAGTAGTGCCCTCAGGACAGTCACAGATACGCAGTATTTT.

The rearrangement uses TRBV5-4 and TRBJ2-2; D is uncertain. CDR3 length equals 16 residues. Germline V gives CDR1 SGHNT, CDR2 YYREEE (reference sequence). V lost 2 bases and J lost 0, with 11 bases in between. The CDR3 region has the DNA TGTGCCAGCAGCTTCGAAGTGGCCCCGAACACCGGGGAGCTGTTTTTT. Amino acid sequence: CASSFEVAPNTGELFF.

The CDR3 bases are TGTGCCAGCAGGGATTCCGGGACAGGGCAAGAGACCCAGTACTTC. This codes for CASRDSGTGQETQYF. The chain has TRBV2 and TRBJ2-5, with TRBD1 identical over 9 bases. V was clipped by 6 bases and J by 2 bases; unmatched bases: 7. The CDR3 consists of 15 residues. CDR1 SNHLY and CDR2 FYNNEI come from the germline V gene.

V usage is TRBV11-2 and J usage is TRBJ2-1; D is unresolved. The CDR3 covers 13 residues. Trimming left V 2 bases short and J 8 bases short, with 10 bases between. Germline loops: CDR1 SGHAT, CDR2 FQNNGV. CDR3 bases: TGTGCCAGCAGCTTATGGAAGGCGGATGAGCAGTTCTTC. It encodes CASSLWKADEQFF.

V usage is TRBV2 and J usage is TRBJ2-1; 7 bases match TRBD2. V lost 8 bases and J lost 9; bases outside the gene matches: 1. This CDR3 region has 10 residues. CDR1 and CDR2 (germline): SNHLY, FYNNEI. As DNA, the CDR3 is TGTGCCAGCTGGGAGGGTGAGCAGTTCTTC. Translating gives CASWEGEQFF.

The gene calls are TRBV10-3 and TRBJ1-1, with D possibly TRBD1 on 5 matching bases. Germline CDR1 reads ENHRY; CDR2 reads SYGVKD. The V end was cut by 3 bases, the J end by 0 bases, with 14 bases between. The CDR3 is made up of 16 amino acids. CDR3 residues: CAISEGVREMNTEAFF. CDR3 coding DNA: TGTGCCATCAGTGAAGGGGTCAGGGAAATGAACACTGAAGCTTTCTTT.

This rearrangement joins TRBV7-2 to TRBJ1-1; D is ambiguous. Looked up from germline, CDR1 is SGHTA and CDR2 is FQGNSA. CDR3 length: 12 amino acids. V was trimmed by 6 bases and J by 5 bases, leaving 10 bases between them. The DNA for the CDR3 is TGTGCCAGCAGTTACGGGTGGACTGAAGCTTTCTTT. Translation gives CASSYGWTEAFF. Complete variable domain (other parts from reference TRBV7-2 and TRBJ1-1): GAGVSQSPSNKVTEKGKDVELRCDPISGHTALYWYRQSLGQGLEFLIYFQGNSAPDKSGLPSDRFSAERTGGSVSTLTIQRTQQEDSAVYLCASSYGWTEAFFGQGTRLTVV.

V and J are TRBV28 and TRBJ1-2; 7 nucleotides align to TRBD1. Trimming cost V 1 base and J 4 bases; bases outside gene matches: 9. Germline CDR1 and CDR2: MDHEN and SYDVKM. The CDR3 runs 16 residues. The CDR3 DNA sequence: TGTGCCAGCAGTTTATATGAGGGGGCTCGATTCTATGGCTACACCTTC. Residues: CASSLYEGARFYGYTF.

The rearrangement joins TRBV13 to TRBJ1-1, with 9 bases that match TRBD1. Germline V gene data show CDR1 as PRHDT and CDR2 as FYEKMQ (reference sequence). Losses at the gene ends were 4 bases for V and 0 bases for J; bases not matched to a gene: 3. There are 15 residues in the CDR3. The CDR3 DNA reads TGTGCCAGCAGCTATGGGACAGGGATGAACACTGAAGCTTTCTTT. Translation: CASSYGTGMNTEAFF.

The rearrangement joins TRBV9 to TRBJ1-2; perhaps TRBD1 as D (5 bases). Germline CDR1 and CDR2: SGDLS and YYNGEE. The V and J ends lost 1 base and 3 bases respectively, with 22 bases between them. This CDR3 spans 18 amino acids. The CDR3 spells CASSVPTAEPGGDYGYTF. In DNA, the CDR3 is TGTGCCAGCAGCGTACCGACAGCGGAGCCCGGAGGGGACTATGGCTACACCTTC. The whole variable domain, remainder taken from reference TRBV9 and TRBJ1-2, is DSGVTQTPKHLITATGQRVTLRCSPRSGDLSVYWYQQSLDQGLQFLIQYYNGEERAKGNILERFSAQQFPDLHSELNLSSLELGDSALYFCASSVPTAEPGGDYGYTFGSGTRLTVV.

V and J are TRBV27 and TRBJ2-5; TRBD2 matches 8 bases. CDR1 is MNHEY, CDR2 SMNVEV, per germline (reference sequence). Trimming removed 5 bases from V and 5 bases from J; junction bases left unmatched: 7. The CDR3 loop spans 14 amino acids. The CDR3 nucleotides are TGTGCCAGCAGTAACCTAGCGGGCACGGAGACCCAGTACTTC. It is translated as CASSNLAGTETQYF.

The chain couples TRBV10-3 to TRBJ1-6; tentatively, D is TRBD1 (6 bases). V was shortened by 2 bases and J by 10 bases, with 15 bases between the two germline ends. Per germline, CDR1 ENHRY and CDR2 SYGVKD. The CDR3 length is 15 residues. CDR3 loop: CAISEGGAAMSPLHF. The CDR3 DNA reads as TGTGCCATCAGTGAGGGGGGGGCGGCCATGTCACCCCTCCACTTT.

The V gene is TRBV7-9, the J gene TRBJ2-3; 9 nucleotides match TRBD1. CDR1 and CDR2 (germline): SEHNR, FQNEAQ (reference sequence). The CDR3 has 15 amino acids. Germline trimming cut 5 bases from V and 3 bases from J; bases unmatched to any gene: 6. The CDR3 loop is CASSNTGGATDTQYF. The CDR3 DNA sequence: TGTGCCAGCAGCAACACAGGGGGCGCGACAGATACGCAGTATTTT.

V is TRBV5-1 and J is TRBJ1-5; tentative D call: TRBD1 (6 bases). V was pared by 0 bases and J by 4 bases, with 11 bases between. In germline, CDR1 is SGHRS, CDR2 YFSETQ. CDR3 length equals 15 residues. The CDR3 protein is CASSLGQGRNQPQHF. The CDR3 DNA is TGCGCCAGCAGCTTGGGTCAGGGGCGGAATCAGCCCCAGCATTTT.

The V gene is TRBV6-5, the J gene TRBJ2-7; 8 bases match TRBD1. The V and J ends lost 0 bases and 1 base, in that order; junction bases with no gene match: 5. The CDR3 has 16 residues. Germline V gives CDR1 MNHEY, CDR2 SVGAGI. The CDR3 loop is CASSYSTGQASYEQYF. CDR3 nucleotide sequence: TGTGCCAGCAGTTACTCGACGGGACAGGCATCCTACGAGCAGTACTTC.

This chain joins TRBV6-6 and TRBJ2-7; D is possibly TRBD1 (6 bases). V was clipped by 0 bases and J by 5 bases, with 14 bases between them. Germline CDR1 is MNHNY and CDR2 is SVGAGI (reference sequence). The CDR3 covers 15 residues. The CDR3 spells CASSYSGQVGDEQYF. The CDR3 DNA reads as TGTGCCAGCAGTTACTCGGGACAAGTTGGTGACGAGCAGTACTTC.

The rearrangement joins TRBV13 to TRBJ2-5, with D possibly matching TRBD2 (5 bases). The CDR3 covers 14 residues. Germline V gene data show CDR1 as PRHDT and CDR2 as FYEKMQ (reference sequence). V was clipped by 4 bases and J by 0 bases, with 9 bases between them. The CDR3 loop reads CASSSRGYQETQYF. The DNA of the CDR3 is TGTGCCAGCAGCTCTAGAGGGTACCAAGAGACCCAGTACTTC.

The rearrangement links TRBV7-9 to TRBJ1-5; possible D gene TRBD1, 6 bases. Germline V CDR1 and CDR2: SEHNR, FQNEAQ (reference sequence). The germline V and J ends were trimmed by 5 bases and 2 bases, with 7 bases remaining between them. CDR3 length equals 13 residues. CDR3 sequence (DNA): TGTGCCAGCAGCCCAGGGGGCAATCAGCCCCAGCATTTT. Residues: CASSPGGNQPQHF.

This chain uses TRBV28 with TRBJ2-7; a possible D gene is TRBD2 (6 bases). Germline V CDR1 and CDR2: MDHEN, SYDVKM. There are 12 residues in the CDR3. With 6 bases removed from V and 2 bases from J, the gap between germline ends came to 8 bases. CDR3: CASRSSAYEQYV. The CDR3 bases are TGTGCCAGCAGGTCTAGCGCCTACGAGCAGTACGTC.